A single sample gave rise to the 27 T cell receptor beta chains below, sequenced in a study of PD-L1 blockade in urothelial cancer. Assay: immunoSEQ multiplex PCR; the TCRdb copy retains only in-frame clones and omits some. This table holds approximately 65,000 clones, roughly nine tenths found once. Sequenced material: PBMCs, taken around atezolizumab (anti-PD-L1) treatment. The receptors come from a man aged 55-75 years with urothelial cancer.

V is TRBV28 and J is TRBJ2-6, with D hard to call. The CDR3 totals 16 residues. Looked up from germline, CDR1 is MDHEN and CDR2 is SYDVKM. V was clipped by 3 bases and J by 0 bases, with 9 bases between them. The CDR3 DNA follows: TGTGCCAGCAGTTTTTCAGGAACCTCTGGGGCCAACGTCCTGACTTTC. The encoded protein is CASSFSGTSGANVLTF.

This clone was found once. The chain recombines TRBV27 with TRBJ2-6, with TRBD1 matching over 9 bases. Germline assignment: CDR1 MNHEY and CDR2 SMNVEV (reference sequence). Trimming took 9 bases from V and 2 from J; bases not matched to a gene: 5. CDR3 length: 15 residues. The CDR3 sequence: CASTDRGAGANVLTF. The CDR3 coding sequence is TGTGCCAGTACGGACAGGGGTGCTGGGGCCAACGTCCTGACTTTC. Supplemented by reference TRBV27 and TRBJ2-6, the full variable domain reads EAQVTQNPRYLITVTGKKLTVTCSQNMNHEYMSWYRQDPGLGLRQIYYSMNVEVTDKGDVPEGYKVSRKEKRNFPLILESPSPNQTSLYFCASTDRGAGANVLTFGAGSRLTVL.

V gene TRBV5-5 combines with J gene TRBJ2-1, with 12 bases matching TRBD2. Germline CDR1 and CDR2: SGHKS and YYEKEE (reference sequence). V shed 2 bases, J shed 5 bases, and the junction held 2 bases outside the gene matches. CDR3 length equals 15 residues. The CDR3: CASSLRTSGNNEQFF. The CDR3, as DNA: TGTGCCAGCAGCTTAAGGACTAGCGGGAACAATGAGCAGTTCTTC.

This chain uses TRBV5-8 with TRBJ2-3; perhaps TRBD1 as D (5 bases). The CDR3 contains 16 residues. The germline V and J ends were trimmed by 3 bases and 1 base, with 15 bases remaining between them. The germline gives CDR1 SGHTS, CDR2 YDEGEE. For the CDR3, the DNA is TGTGCCAGCAGCTCCGCCGGAAGGGGCGGCACAGATACGCAGTATTTT. The encoded protein is CASSSAGRGGTDTQYF.

This clone was seen just once. The chain combines TRBV28 with TRBJ2-7; TRBD1 aligns across 9 bases. The germline V gene has CDR1 MDHEN and CDR2 SYDVKM. J was trimmed by 3 bases and V by 6 bases; bases with no gene match: 9. This CDR3 is built from 15 residues. For the CDR3, the DNA is TGTGCCAGCAGCCAAGTAGGACAGGGGAACTACGAGCAGTACTTC. Protein sequence: CASSQVGQGNYEQYF.

The chain joins TRBV7-3 to TRBJ1-2; TRBD1 is a possible D gene (6 bases). This CDR3 has 14 residues. The germline V gene has CDR1 SGHTA and CDR2 FQGTGA. Trimming left V 8 bases short and J 0 bases short, with 13 bases between. The CDR3 DNA follows: TGTGCCAGCGACGGGACATCCACTAACTATGGCTACACCTTC. Protein sequence: CASDGTSTNYGYTF.

The chain joins TRBV7-9 to TRBJ2-7; 7 positions match TRBD2. This CDR3 spans 13 amino acids. Germline loops: CDR1 SEHNR, CDR2 FQNEAQ (reference sequence). V was clipped by 1 base and J by 6 bases; unmatched bases: 3. The CDR3 region is CASSLVAGVEQYF. The CDR3 DNA is TGTGCCAGCAGCTTAGTGGCGGGGGTCGAGCAGTACTTC.

The rearrangement joins TRBV29-1 to TRBJ1-3; D gene ambiguous. This CDR3 contains 16 residues. Trimming pared 1 base from V and 4 bases from J, leaving 17 bases between. Germline V lookup: CDR1 SQVTM, CDR2 ANQGSEA. The CDR3 reads CSVEGPGMGRGNTIYF. For the CDR3, the DNA is TGCAGCGTTGAAGGCCCGGGGATGGGGAGGGGAAACACCATATATTTT.

The chain is built from TRBV28 and TRBJ2-7; 8 nucleotides align to TRBD2. The CDR3 length is 15 residues. With 5 bases clipped from V and 2 bases from J, the junction kept 8 bases outside the gene matches. CDR1 and CDR2 (germline): MDHEN, SYDVKM. The CDR3 DNA sequence: TGTGCCAGCAGTACCCAGACTAGCGCTGCCTACGAGCAGTACTTC. Protein sequence: CASSTQTSAAYEQYF.

The chain links TRBV5-1 to TRBJ2-5; no reliable D call. V dropped 2 bases and J dropped 2 bases, with 4 bases sitting between them. Per the germline V gene, CDR1 is SGHRS and CDR2 is YFSETQ. This CDR3 is built from 12 residues. The CDR3 DNA is TGCGCCAGCAGCTTCCAACAAGAGACCCAGTACTTC. It yields the protein CASSFQQETQYF.

The rearrangement joins TRBV28 to TRBJ1-4, with 7 bases fitting TRBD1. The V gene's germline CDR1 is MDHEN and CDR2 SYDVKM. This CDR3 has 17 residues. The V segment lost 3 bases and the J segment 4 bases; nucleotides outside the gene matches: 11. CDR3 DNA: TGTGCCAGCAGTTTCCCCGCAGGGGGGCGGTTTAATGAAAAACTGTTTTTT. Translation gives CASSFPAGGRFNEKLFF. The full variable domain, with the rest looked up from reference TRBV28 and TRBJ1-4, is DVKVTQSSRYLVKRTGEKVFLECVQDMDHENMFWYRQDPGLGLRLIYFSYDVKMKEKGDIPEGYSVSREKKERFSLILESASTNQTSMYLCASSFPAGGRFNEKLFFGSGTQLSVL.

The chain combines TRBV5-1 with TRBJ2-7; 9 bases align to TRBD1. The ends lost 4 bases at V and 0 bases at J; junction bases unmatched: 8. The length of the CDR3 is 16 residues. The germline V gene encodes CDR1 SGHRS and CDR2 YFSETQ. This chain's CDR3 is CASSIMTGGSSYEQYF. CDR3 nucleotide sequence: TGCGCCAGCAGCATAATGACAGGGGGTAGCTCCTACGAGCAGTACTTC.

The V and J genes are TRBV4-1 and TRBJ2-3, with TRBD2 as a possible D gene (6 bases). V lost 3 bases, J lost 0 bases, and 13 bases lay in between. Germline loops: CDR1 MGHRA, CDR2 YSYEKL. The CDR3 has 16 amino acids. The CDR3 loop reads CASSQGGGTSTDTQYF. In DNA, the CDR3 is TGCGCCAGCAGCCAGGGCGGCGGGACGAGCACAGATACGCAGTATTTT.

V usage is TRBV10-2 and J usage is TRBJ1-3; 9 bases agree with TRBD1. V dropped 11 bases and J dropped 1; count of bases not matched to a gene: 6. This CDR3 comprises 14 residues. CDR1 is WSHSY, CDR2 SAAADI, per germline. The CDR3 coding sequence is TGCGCCTCCCAGACAGGGGGATCTGGAAACACCATATATTTT. Its translation is CASQTGGSGNTIYF.

This sequence joins TRBV18 and TRBJ1-2; D gene uncertain. The CDR3 sequence is 12 residues long. V shed 2 bases and J shed 4 bases, with 5 bases lying between them. Germline V gene lookup returns CDR1 KGHSH and CDR2 LQKENI. CDR3: CASSPYGYGYTF. In DNA, the CDR3 is TGTGCCAGCTCACCATACGGCTATGGCTACACCTTC.

The chain links TRBV6-6 to TRBJ2-2; maybe TRBD1 (5 bases). Germline CDR1 reads MNHNY; CDR2 reads SVGAGI (reference sequence). The CDR3 extends over 14 amino acids. Trimming pared 4 bases from V and 6 bases from J, leaving 12 bases between. CDR3 loop: CASSSQGHAGELFF. The DNA of the CDR3 is TGTGCCAGCAGTTCACAAGGACATGCCGGGGAGCTGTTTTTT.

Only one count was recorded for this clone. The CDR3: CASKAGAEQYF. The CDR3 DNA follows: TGTGCCAGCAAGGCGGGGGCCGAGCAGTACTTC. V gene TRBV7-6 combines with J gene TRBJ2-7; perhaps TRBD2 as D (7 bases). Between the trimmed V and J ends, which lost 7 bases and 6 bases, there was a span of 10 bases. Germline CDR1 and CDR2: SGHVS and FNYEAQ. The CDR3 has 11 amino acids.

Written as DNA, the CDR3 is TGTGCCAGTAGTATGCCAGGGCGACCGTACGAGCAGTACTTC. This codes for CASSMPGRPYEQYF. The chain employs TRBV19 and TRBJ2-7; possibly TRBD1 for D (5 bases). This CDR3 contains 14 residues. The germline V gene has CDR1 LNHDA and CDR2 SQIVND (reference sequence). V was pared by 3 bases and J by 4 bases, with 13 bases between. The variable domain in full, with the rest retrieved from reference TRBV19 and TRBJ2-7, is DGGITQSPKYLFRKEGQNVTLSCEQNLNHDAMYWYRQDPGQGLRLIYYSQIVNDFQKGDIAEGYSVSREKKESFPLTVTSAQKNPTAFYLCASSMPGRPYEQYFGPGTRLTVT.

The rearrangement links TRBV6-5 to TRBJ2-7; TRBD1 matches 9 bases. Unmatched junction bases numbered 3, after V lost 1 base and J lost 2 bases. The CDR3 is made up of 15 amino acids. Germline V gives CDR1 MNHEY, CDR2 SVGAGI. The CDR3 DNA sequence: TGTGCCAGCAGTTACTTCGGGACAGGGACCTACGAGCAGTACTTC. Translating gives CASSYFGTGTYEQYF.

V is TRBV7-3 and J is TRBJ2-1, with TRBD2 matching 12 bases. The CDR3 has 16 residues. V shed 4 bases and J 4 bases; nucleotides not matched to a gene: 5. CDR1 is SGHTA and CDR2 is FQGTGA in the germline V gene. DNA of the CDR3: TGTGCCAGCAGCTCTCTAGCGGGGGGGCGGTACAATGAGCAGTTCTTC. Translation gives CASSSLAGGRYNEQFF.

The V and J genes are TRBV5-1 and TRBJ1-1; the match to TRBD1 covers 8 bases. J lost 4 bases, V lost 0 bases, and 17 bases had no gene match. CDR3 length equals 19 residues. The germline V gene encodes CDR1 SGHRS and CDR2 YFSETQ. The CDR3 spells CASSLADTGGVGGGTEAFF. DNA of the CDR3: TGCGCCAGCAGCTTGGCCGATACAGGGGGAGTTGGTGGTGGCACTGAAGCTTTCTTT.

This sequence joins TRBV6-1 and TRBJ1-1, with 8 positions matching TRBD1. Germline assignment: CDR1 MNHNS and CDR2 SASEGT. CDR3 length: 15 amino acids. V lost 6 bases to trimming and J lost 1 base; unmatched junction nucleotides: 7. The CDR3 sequence: CASSSTGTGNTEAFF. The CDR3 DNA sequence: TGTGCCAGCAGCTCAACCGGGACAGGGAACACTGAAGCTTTCTTT.

This chain connects TRBV10-1 to TRBJ2-2, with D hard to call. The CDR3 is made up of 12 amino acids. The V gene's germline CDR1 is WNHNN and CDR2 SYGVQD (reference sequence). With 8 bases removed from V and 5 bases from J, the gap between germline ends came to 9 bases. The CDR3 here is CASGRKTGELFF. The DNA for the CDR3 is TGCGCCAGCGGCCGAAAGACCGGGGAGCTGTTTTTT.

The chain is built from TRBV5-1 and TRBJ1-2; perhaps TRBD1 as D (5 bases). The CDR3 sequence is 14 residues long. Looked up from germline, CDR1 is SGHRS and CDR2 is YFSETQ. V lost 0 bases and J lost 0, with 6 bases in between. The CDR3 DNA reads as TGCGCCAGCAGCTTGGGACAGTCTAACTATGGCTACACCTTC. Protein product: CASSLGQSNYGYTF.

The chain carries TRBV4-1 and TRBJ1-4; maybe TRBD1 (6 bases). The CDR3 runs to 15 residues. Trimming left V 4 bases short and J 5 bases short, with 14 bases between. Germline CDR1 is MGHRA and CDR2 is YSYEKL. The CDR3 reads CASSRADSSNEKLFF. The CDR3, as DNA: TGCGCCAGCAGCCGAGCGGACAGTTCCAATGAAAAACTGTTTTTT.

The rearrangement joins TRBV29-1 to TRBJ1-2; D gene uncertain. The CDR3 has 15 amino acids. Per germline, CDR1 SQVTM and CDR2 ANQGSEA. Trimming left V 0 bases short and J 4 bases short, with 15 bases between. The DNA for the CDR3 is TGCAGCGTTGAAGATCTTGAGGGTTCCCTCTATGGCTACACCTTC. This translates into CSVEDLEGSLYGYTF. Full variable domain (remainder filled in from reference TRBV29-1 and TRBJ1-2): SAVISQKPSRDICQRGTSLTIQCQVDSQVTMMFWYRQQPGQSLTLIATANQGSEATYESGFVIDKFPISRPNLTFSTLTVSNMSPEDSSIYLCSVEDLEGSLYGYTFGSGTRLTVV.

V usage is TRBV7-6 and J usage is TRBJ2-7, with 8 bases aligning to TRBD2. CDR3 length equals 13 residues. V shed 4 bases and J 4 bases; nucleotides not matched to a gene: 3. Germline assignment: CDR1 SGHVS and CDR2 FNYEAQ. The CDR3 here is CASSSPGGYEQYF. CDR3 DNA sequence: TGTGCCAGCAGCTCCCCGGGGGGGTACGAGCAGTACTTC.